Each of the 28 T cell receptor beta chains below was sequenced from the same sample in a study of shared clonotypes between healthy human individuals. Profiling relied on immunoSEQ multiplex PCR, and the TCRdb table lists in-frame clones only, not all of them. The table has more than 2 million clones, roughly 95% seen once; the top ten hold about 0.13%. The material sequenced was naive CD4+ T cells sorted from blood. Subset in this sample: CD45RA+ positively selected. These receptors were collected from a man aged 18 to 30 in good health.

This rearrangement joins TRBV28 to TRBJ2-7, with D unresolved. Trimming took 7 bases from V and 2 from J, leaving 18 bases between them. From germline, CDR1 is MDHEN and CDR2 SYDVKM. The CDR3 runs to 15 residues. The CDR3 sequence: CASTPRQRPTYEQYF. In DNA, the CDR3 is TGTGCCAGCACCCCGAGACAAAGGCCCACCTACGAGCAGTACTTC. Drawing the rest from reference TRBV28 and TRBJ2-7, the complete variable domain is DVKVTQSSRYLVKRTGEKVFLECVQDMDHENMFWYRQDPGLGLRLIYFSYDVKMKEKGDIPEGYSVSREKKERFSLILESASTNQTSMYLCASTPRQRPTYEQYFGPGTRLTVT.

The chain's CDR3 is CASSEAATADTQYF. Written as DNA, the CDR3 is TGCGCCAGCAGTGAGGCGGCAACGGCAGATACGCAGTATTTT. V and J are TRBV5-1 and TRBJ2-3; D remains unclear. CDR1 and CDR2 (germline): SGHRS, YFSETQ. CDR3 length: 14 residues. V lost 5 bases to trimming and J lost 4 bases, with 14 bases between them. Combining the CDR3 with reference TRBV5-1 and TRBJ2-3 gives the whole variable domain KAGVTQTPRYLIKTRGQQVTLSCSPISGHRSVSWYQQTPGQGLQFLFEYFSETQRNKGNFPGRFSGRQFSNSRSEMNVSTLELGDSALYLCASSEAATADTQYFGPGTRLTVL.

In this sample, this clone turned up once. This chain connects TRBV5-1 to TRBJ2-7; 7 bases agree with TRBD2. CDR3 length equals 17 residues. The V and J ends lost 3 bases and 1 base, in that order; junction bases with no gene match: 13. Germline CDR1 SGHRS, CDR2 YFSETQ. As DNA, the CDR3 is TGCGCCAGCAGCTCCGGACTAGGATCTGTCCCATCCTACGAGCAGTACTTC. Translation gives CASSSGLGSVPSYEQYF. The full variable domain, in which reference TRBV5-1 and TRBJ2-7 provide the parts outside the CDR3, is KAGVTQTPRYLIKTRGQQVTLSCSPISGHRSVSWYQQTPGQGLQFLFEYFSETQRNKGNFPGRFSGRQFSNSRSEMNVSTLELGDSALYLCASSSGLGSVPSYEQYFGPGTRLTVT.

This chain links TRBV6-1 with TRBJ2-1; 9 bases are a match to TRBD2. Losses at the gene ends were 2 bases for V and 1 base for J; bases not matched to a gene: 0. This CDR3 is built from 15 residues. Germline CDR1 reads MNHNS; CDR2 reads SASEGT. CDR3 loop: CASSETSGSYNEQFF. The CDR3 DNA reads TGTGCCAGCAGTGAAACTAGCGGGTCCTACAATGAGCAGTTCTTC.

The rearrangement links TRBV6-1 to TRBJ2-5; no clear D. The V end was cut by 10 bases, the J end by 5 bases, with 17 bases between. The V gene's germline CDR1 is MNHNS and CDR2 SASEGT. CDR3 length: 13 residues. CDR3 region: CATNEIAGETQYF. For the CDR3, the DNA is TGTGCCACCAATGAAATCGCTGGGGAGACCCAGTACTTC.

CDR3 DNA sequence: TGTGCCAGCAGTTTATCGATTTCAGGGGCAGCTTTCTTT. Its translation: CASSLSISGAAFF. The gene calls are TRBV27 and TRBJ1-1; D possibly corresponds to TRBD1 (6 bases). V was trimmed by 0 bases and J by 10 bases, leaving 12 bases between them. The CDR3 is 13 residues long. Germline CDR1 reads MNHEY; CDR2 reads SMNVEV (reference sequence).

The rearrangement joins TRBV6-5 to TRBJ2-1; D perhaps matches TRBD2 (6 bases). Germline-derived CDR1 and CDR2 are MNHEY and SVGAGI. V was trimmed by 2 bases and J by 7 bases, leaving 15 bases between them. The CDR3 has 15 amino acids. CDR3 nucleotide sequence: TGTGCCAGCAGTTACCCTCCCCTGGGGAGGAATGAGCAGTTCTTC. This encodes CASSYPPLGRNEQFF.

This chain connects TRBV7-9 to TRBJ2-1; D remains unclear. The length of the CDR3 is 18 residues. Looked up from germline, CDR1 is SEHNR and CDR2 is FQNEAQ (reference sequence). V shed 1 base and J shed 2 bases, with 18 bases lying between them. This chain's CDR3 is CASSLVGQLRLTYNEQFF. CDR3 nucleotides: TGTGCCAGCAGCTTAGTAGGTCAGTTACGCTTAACCTACAATGAGCAGTTCTTC.

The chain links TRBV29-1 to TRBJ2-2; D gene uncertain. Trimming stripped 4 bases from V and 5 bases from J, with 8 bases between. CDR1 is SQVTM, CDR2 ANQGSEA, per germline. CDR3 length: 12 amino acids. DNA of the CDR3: TGCAGCGTTGTACTGCCTACCGGGGAGCTGTTTTTT. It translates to CSVVLPTGELFF.

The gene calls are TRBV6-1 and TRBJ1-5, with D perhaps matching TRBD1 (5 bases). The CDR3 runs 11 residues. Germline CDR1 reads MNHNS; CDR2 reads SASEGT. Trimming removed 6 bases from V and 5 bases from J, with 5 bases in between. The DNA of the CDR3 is TGTGCCAGCAGAGGGGATCAGCCCCAGCATTTT. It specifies CASRGDQPQHF.

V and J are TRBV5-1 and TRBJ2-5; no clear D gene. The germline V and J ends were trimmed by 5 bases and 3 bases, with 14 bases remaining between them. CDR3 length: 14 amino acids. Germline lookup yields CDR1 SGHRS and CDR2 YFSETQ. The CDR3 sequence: CASSLPFVEETQYF. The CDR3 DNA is TGCGCCAGCAGTCTGCCCTTTGTCGAAGAGACCCAGTACTTC.

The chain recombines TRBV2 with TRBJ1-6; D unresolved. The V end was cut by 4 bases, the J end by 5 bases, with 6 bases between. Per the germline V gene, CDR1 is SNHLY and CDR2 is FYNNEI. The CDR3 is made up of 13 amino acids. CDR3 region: CASSVVDNSPLHF. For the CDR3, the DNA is TGTGCCAGCAGTGTAGTCGATAATTCACCCCTCCACTTT.

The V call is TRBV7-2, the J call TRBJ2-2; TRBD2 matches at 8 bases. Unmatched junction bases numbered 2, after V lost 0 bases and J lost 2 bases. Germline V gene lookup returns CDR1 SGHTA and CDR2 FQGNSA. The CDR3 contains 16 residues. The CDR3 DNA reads TGTGCCAGCAGCTTAGCTAGCGGGGTAAACACCGGGGAGCTGTTTTTT. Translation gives CASSLASGVNTGELFF.

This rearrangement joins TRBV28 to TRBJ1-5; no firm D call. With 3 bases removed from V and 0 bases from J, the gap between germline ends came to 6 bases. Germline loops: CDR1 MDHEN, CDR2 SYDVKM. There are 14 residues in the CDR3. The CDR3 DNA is TGTGCCAGCAGTTTCGACAATAGCAATCAGCCCCAGCATTTT. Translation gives CASSFDNSNQPQHF.

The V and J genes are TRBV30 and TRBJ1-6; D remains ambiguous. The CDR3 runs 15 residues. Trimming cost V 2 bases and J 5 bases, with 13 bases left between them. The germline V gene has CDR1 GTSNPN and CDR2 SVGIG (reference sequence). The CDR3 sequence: CAWSIVALDNSPLHF. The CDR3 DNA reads TGTGCCTGGAGTATCGTGGCCCTCGATAATTCACCCCTCCACTTT.

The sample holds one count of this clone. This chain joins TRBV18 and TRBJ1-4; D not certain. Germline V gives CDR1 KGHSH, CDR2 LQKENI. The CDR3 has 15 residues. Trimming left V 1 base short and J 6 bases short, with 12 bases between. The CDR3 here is CASSPQALRDEKLFF. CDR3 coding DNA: TGTGCCAGCTCACCACAGGCGCTCCGGGATGAAAAACTGTTTTTT.

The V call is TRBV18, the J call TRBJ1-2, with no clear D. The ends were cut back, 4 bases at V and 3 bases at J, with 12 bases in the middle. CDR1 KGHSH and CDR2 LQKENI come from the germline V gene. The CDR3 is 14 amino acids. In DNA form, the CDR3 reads TGTGCCAGCTCACTTTTTGAGGGCGACTATGGCTACACCTTC. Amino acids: CASSLFEGDYGYTF.

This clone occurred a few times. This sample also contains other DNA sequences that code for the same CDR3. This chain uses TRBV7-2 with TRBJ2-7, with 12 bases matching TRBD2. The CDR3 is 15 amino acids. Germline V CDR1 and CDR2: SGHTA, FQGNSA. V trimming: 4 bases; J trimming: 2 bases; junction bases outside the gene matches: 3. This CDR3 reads CASSSRTSGTYEQYF. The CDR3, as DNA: TGTGCCAGCAGCTCCCGGACTAGCGGGACCTACGAGCAGTACTTC.

This CDR3 is CASTNRGTGVRDEQFF. CDR3 sequence (DNA): TGTGCCAGCACCAACAGAGGGACAGGGGTACGCGATGAGCAGTTCTTC. The rearrangement joins TRBV27 to TRBJ2-1; 10 bases fit TRBD1. Per the germline V gene, CDR1 is MNHEY and CDR2 is SMNVEV (reference sequence). CDR3 length equals 16 residues. With V trimmed by 7 bases and J by 8 bases, 14 bases remained unmatched.

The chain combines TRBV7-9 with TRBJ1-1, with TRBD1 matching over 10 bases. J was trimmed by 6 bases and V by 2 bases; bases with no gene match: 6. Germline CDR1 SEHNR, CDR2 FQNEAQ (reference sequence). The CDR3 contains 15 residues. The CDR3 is CASSLLTGGASEAFF. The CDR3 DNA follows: TGTGCCAGCAGCTTATTGACAGGGGGCGCCTCTGAAGCTTTCTTT.

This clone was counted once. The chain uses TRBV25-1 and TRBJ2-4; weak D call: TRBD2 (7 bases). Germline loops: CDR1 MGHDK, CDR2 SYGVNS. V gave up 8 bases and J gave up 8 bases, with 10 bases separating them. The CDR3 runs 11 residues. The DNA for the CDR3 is TGTGCCAGCGTGGGGGGGCACATTCAGTACTTC. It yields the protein CASVGGHIQYF.

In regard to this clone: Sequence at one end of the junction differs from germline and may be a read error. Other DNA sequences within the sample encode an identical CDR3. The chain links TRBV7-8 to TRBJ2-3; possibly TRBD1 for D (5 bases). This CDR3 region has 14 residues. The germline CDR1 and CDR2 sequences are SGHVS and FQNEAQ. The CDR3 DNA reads TGTGCCAGCAGTTTAGGGGCAGGAACAGATACGCAGTATTTT. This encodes CASSLGAGTDTQYF.

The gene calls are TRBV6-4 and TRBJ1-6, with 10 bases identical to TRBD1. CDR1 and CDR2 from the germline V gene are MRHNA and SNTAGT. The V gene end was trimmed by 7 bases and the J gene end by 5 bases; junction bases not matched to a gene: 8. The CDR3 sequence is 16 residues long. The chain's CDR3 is CASTVGTGDHNSPLHF. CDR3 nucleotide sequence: TGTGCCAGCACCGTTGGGACAGGGGACCATAATTCACCCCTCCACTTT.

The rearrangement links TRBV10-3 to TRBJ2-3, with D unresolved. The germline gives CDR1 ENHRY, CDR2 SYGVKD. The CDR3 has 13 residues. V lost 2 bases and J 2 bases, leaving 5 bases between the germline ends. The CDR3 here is CAISERNTDTQYF. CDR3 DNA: TGTGCCATCAGTGAGAGAAACACAGATACGCAGTATTTT.

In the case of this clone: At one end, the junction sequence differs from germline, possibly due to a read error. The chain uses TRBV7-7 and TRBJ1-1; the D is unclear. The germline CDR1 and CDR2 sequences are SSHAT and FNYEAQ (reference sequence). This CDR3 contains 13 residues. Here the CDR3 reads CASSLAASTEAFF. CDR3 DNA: TGTGCTAGCAGCTTAGCGGCCAGCACTGAAGCTTTCTTT. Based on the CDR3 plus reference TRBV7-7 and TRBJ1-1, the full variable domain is GAGVSQSPRYKVTKRGQDVTLRCDPISSHATLYWYQQALGQGPEFLTYFNYEAQPDKSGLPSDRFSAERPEGSISTLTIQRTEQRDSAMYRCASSLAASTEAFFGQGTRLTVV.

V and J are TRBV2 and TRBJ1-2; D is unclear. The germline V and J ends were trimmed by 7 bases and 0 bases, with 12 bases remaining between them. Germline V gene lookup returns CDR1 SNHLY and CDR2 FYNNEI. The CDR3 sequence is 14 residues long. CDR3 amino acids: CASTREVSNYGYTF. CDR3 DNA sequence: TGTGCCAGCACGAGGGAAGTGTCTAACTATGGCTACACCTTC.

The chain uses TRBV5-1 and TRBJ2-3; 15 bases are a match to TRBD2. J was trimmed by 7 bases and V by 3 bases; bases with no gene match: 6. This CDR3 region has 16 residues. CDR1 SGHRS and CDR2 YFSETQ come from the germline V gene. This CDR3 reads CASSWTSGGAWHTQYF. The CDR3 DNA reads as TGCGCCAGCAGCTGGACTAGCGGGGGGGCCTGGCATACGCAGTATTTT.

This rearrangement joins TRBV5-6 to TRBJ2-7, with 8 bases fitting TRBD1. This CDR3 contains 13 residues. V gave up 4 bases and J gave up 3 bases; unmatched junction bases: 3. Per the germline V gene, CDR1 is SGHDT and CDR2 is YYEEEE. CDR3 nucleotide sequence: TGTGCCAGCAGCGCCGGACAGGGCTACGAGCAGTACTTC. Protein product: CASSAGQGYEQYF. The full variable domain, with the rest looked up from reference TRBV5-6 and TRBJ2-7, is DAGVTQSPTHLIKTRGQQVTLRCSPKSGHDTVSWYQQALGQGPQFIFQYYEEEERQRGNFPDRFSGHQFPNYSSELNVNALLLGDSALYLCASSAGQGYEQYFGPGTRLTVT.